The source of this T cell receptor (beta chain) is a study of T cell repertoires in cytomegalovirus infection. The overall study: Public TCR beta signatures indicated both CMV infection and matching HLA type. Study results and caveats: Ex vivo, HLA-C-restricted CMV-specific TCR beta clonotypes prevailed over the rest of the response. Frequencies of public TCR beta families were cumulated, and this identified carriers of CMV plus the relevant HLA.

This clonotype showed up just a few times. Antigen unknown. Each CDR3 protein is one row after TCRdb ran MiXCR on the reads. The top ten clones hold roughly 11% of a sample with 150,000 to 180,000 distinct CDR3 sequences, about a quarter of them seen once. Losses at the gene ends were 3 bases for V and 2 bases for J; bases not matched to a gene: 13. The CDR3 runs to 18 residues. Germline CDR1 SGHDN, CDR2 FVKESK. The sample was PBMCs. The TCR was taken from a human donor in good health (CMV status not recorded). Some clones in this sample may be carry-over from other donors' samples. The chain couples TRBV14 to TRBJ2-3, with 8 bases identical to TRBD2. CDR3 sequence reads: CASSHPPGLGLLTDTQYF. The CDR3 bases are TGTGCCAGCAGCCACCCCCCGGGACTAGGGCTCCTCACAGATACGCAGTATTTT.